Sequencing of this T cell receptor (beta chain) was carried out in a study of T cells in Graves' hyperthyroidism and ophthalmopathy. General study findings and limits: Stable hyperthyroidism was told apart from ophthalmopathy by a model built on 13 V-J features. Clonotypes that were expanded in thyroid above 0.001 mostly appeared in blood too.

In its sample, this clonotype was seen many times. What it recognizes is unknown. Initially, at the first diagnosis of hyperthyroidism and before any ophthalmopathy symptoms, blood was sampled. Isolation of PBMCs was performed on about 10 ml fresh peripheral blood. The germline V gene encodes CDR1 SGDLS and CDR2 YYNGEE. Trimming stripped 3 bases from V and 7 bases from J, with 17 bases between. The CDR3 totals 14 residues. Amplified regions were TCR beta CDR3 sequences from RNA transcripts. The HTBI primer set drove a first-round RT-PCR of the TCR CDR3. TCRdb independently ran MiXCR on the multiplex PCR reads; one entry per CDR3 protein. Among fewer than 450,000 distinct CDR3 sequences listed, roughly 15% were seen once.

Sequences were obtained from blood. This sequence was found in a woman aged 25 to 39 with Graves' hyperthyroidism that later progressed to Graves' ophthalmopathy. The chain recombines TRBV9 with TRBJ2-7; the D is unclear. CDR3 residues: CASSAAGPAEEQYF. The CDR3 nucleotides read TGTGCCAGCAGCGCGGCCGGCCCGGCGGAAGAGCAGTACTTC.